The source of this TCR beta chain is a study of T-cell memory formation after mild COVID-19. Study conclusions and caveats: Later expanders leaned toward CD4+, whereas clones contracting from day 15 to 85 were balanced CD4/CD8. What remained unconfirmed was the SARS-CoV-2 specificity of second-wave clones peaking on day 37. CM and EM subsets held most contracting CD4+ clones; EMRA held CD8+ ones.

To note about this clonotype: Its antigen is unknown.

Trimming shortened V by 4 bases and J by 7 bases, and 12 bases separated the two germline ends. Per the germline V gene, CDR1 is SGHKS and CDR2 is YYEKEE (reference sequence). The CDR3 covers 12 residues. A 5'RACE reaction primed in the constant segment made cDNA libraries of TCR alpha and TCR beta, and these carried sample barcodes and UMIs. From the 5' RACE reads, TCRdb called clonotypes with MiXCR, one entry per CDR3 protein. The table shows roughly 600,000 distinct CDR3 sequences, with roughly 17% occurring only once. This chain joins TRBV5-5 and TRBJ2-7, with a weak D call TRBD1 (5 bases). The sample taken for sequencing was PBMCs or a T cell subset sorted from them (not recorded which). The clonotype originates from an adult woman who had mild COVID-19 (a few samples of this study predate the infection). Cell type and time point are not known. The CDR3 DNA reads TGTGCCAGCAGCAGGGGTAACGGGGAGCAGTACTTC. As protein: CASSRGNGEQYF.